Detailed here is one T cell receptor beta chain. Naive CD8 cells comprised CD45RO-negative, CCR7-positively selected cells, excluding terminally differentiated effector memory CD45RA+ cells. This sample was taken from a study of shared clonotypes between healthy human individuals. Study context: Per donor, CD8 memory used one plate, CD8 naive used two, CD4 memory used three and CD4 naive used three.

CDR3 length: 14 residues. V lost 7 bases, J lost 8 bases, and 10 bases stayed unmatched. Germline CDR1 and CDR2: MNHNY and SVGAGI (reference sequence). Sorted subsets were amplified in replicate PCRs using 150 to 250 ng DNA, roughly 30,000 T cell genomes. The data were produced by immunoSEQ multiplex PCR, yet TCRdb's version contains in-frame clones alone and is incomplete. This sample yields millions of clones, of which about 93% are seen a single time; approximately 1.7% belongs to the top ten. V gene TRBV6-6 combines with J gene TRBJ2-1; TRBD2 matches 8 bases. The sequenced material came from naive CD8+ T cells from PBMCs. This clonotype was sampled from a man aged 18 to 29 in good health. Some clones in this sample may be carry-over from other donors' samples. The DNA for the CDR3 is TGTGCCAGCACAACGGGAGGGCCTAGGCATGAGCAGTTCTTC. Its protein is CASTTGGPRHEQFF.